Listed here are 3 T cell receptor beta chains from one sample, sequenced in a study of shared T cell receptors in the human thymus. TCRdb's copy holds only in-frame clones and misses some; the assay was immunoSEQ multiplex PCR. The sample includes around 340,000 clones, 85% to 95% of them seen just once. The sequenced sample consisted of thymocytes. The receptors were gathered from a human donor.

V usage is TRBV9 and J usage is TRBJ2-3, with 8 positions matching TRBD2. This CDR3 is built from 20 residues. Germline loops: CDR1 SGDLS, CDR2 YYNGEE. Trimming took 0 bases from V and 3 from J; bases not matched to a gene: 18. The CDR3 reads CASSVVSGGTVTPRTDTQYF. CDR3 bases: TGTGCCAGCAGCGTAGTATCGGGAGGGACCGTTACGCCCCGAACAGATACGCAGTATTTT.

This rearrangement joins TRBV27 to TRBJ2-2; 7 bases are shared with TRBD1. Germline CDR1 reads MNHEY; CDR2 reads SMNVEV (reference sequence). J lost 5 bases, V lost 3 bases, and 3 bases had no gene match. The CDR3 covers 14 residues. CDR3 loop: CASSFEQGTGELFF. CDR3 DNA: TGTGCCAGCAGTTTCGAACAGGGGACCGGGGAGCTGTTTTTT.

This clone was found once. The V call is TRBV18, the J call TRBJ2-2; 10 nucleotides line up with TRBD1. The CDR3 is made up of 15 amino acids. The germline V gene has CDR1 KGHSH and CDR2 LQKENI. Germline trimming cut 3 bases from V and 6 bases from J; bases unmatched to any gene: 4. The CDR3 is CASSPGQGFAGELFF. In DNA form, the CDR3 reads TGTGCCAGCTCACCGGGACAGGGGTTTGCCGGGGAGCTGTTTTTT.